Below, 2 T cell receptor beta chains from the same sample are listed, as sequenced in a study of T cells after yellow fever vaccination. MiXCR, run by TCRdb on the 5' RACE reads, gives a single entry per CDR3 protein. The top ten clones hold around 20% of a sample with 400,000 or so distinct CDR3 sequences, roughly 10% of them seen once. Sequences were derived from PBMCs, sampled on the day of the first yellow fever vaccination. The receptors come from a man between 18 and 35 years old who received the YFV17D yellow fever vaccine.

This clonotype was seen only a few times. The V call is TRBV24-1, the J call TRBJ1-5; the D is unclear. CDR1 and CDR2 from the germline V gene are KGHDR and SFDVKD. The CDR3 sequence is 15 residues long. The V end lost 3 bases, the J end lost 0 bases, and 8 bases lay between the germline ends. CDR3 residues: CATSDTLGSNQPQHF. The CDR3 DNA reads as TGTGCCACCAGTGATACCCTCGGTAGCAATCAGCCCCAGCATTTT.

There are a few counts of this clonotype. The rearrangement joins TRBV3-1 to TRBJ2-7, with a tentative D call TRBD2 (5 bases). Looked up from germline, CDR1 is LGHDT and CDR2 is YNNKEL (reference sequence). This CDR3 has 13 amino acids. V was cut by 2 bases and J by 3 bases, with 8 bases left in between. CDR3 in amino acids: CASSQTAVYEQYF. DNA for the CDR3: TGTGCCAGCAGCCAAACAGCGGTCTACGAGCAGTACTTC.